This TCR beta chain was recovered during a study of T-cell memory formation after mild COVID-19. As for the study in general: The two donors had largely donor-specific TCR clusters. General observations from the study: Nothing confirmed that second-wave clones peaking on day 37 were specific for SARS-CoV-2. Clones that got smaller from day 15 to 85 had even CD4/CD8, while clones growing later tipped toward CD4+. Mostly located in CM and EM were contracting CD4+ clones, with contracting CD8+ clones located in EMRA.

There are 11 residues in the CDR3. Germline CDR1 is DFQATT and CDR2 is SNEGSKA (reference sequence). V shed 4 bases and J shed 8 bases, with 11 bases lying between them. This clonotype was observed a few times. What it binds is unknown. TCRdb analysed the 5' RACE reads with MiXCR anew, one entry per CDR3 protein. Here the sample spans hundreds of thousands of distinct CDR3 sequences, about 23% being singletons. J is TRBJ1-1 and V is TRBV20-1, with a tentative D call TRBD1 (5 bases). This clonotype was sampled from an adult woman who had mild COVID-19 (a few samples of this study predate the infection). Cell type and time point are not known. Sequenced material: PBMCs or a T cell subset sorted from them (not recorded which). This CDR3 is CSAKRQLEAFF. The CDR3 region has the DNA TGCAGTGCTAAAAGACAGTTGGAAGCTTTCTTT.